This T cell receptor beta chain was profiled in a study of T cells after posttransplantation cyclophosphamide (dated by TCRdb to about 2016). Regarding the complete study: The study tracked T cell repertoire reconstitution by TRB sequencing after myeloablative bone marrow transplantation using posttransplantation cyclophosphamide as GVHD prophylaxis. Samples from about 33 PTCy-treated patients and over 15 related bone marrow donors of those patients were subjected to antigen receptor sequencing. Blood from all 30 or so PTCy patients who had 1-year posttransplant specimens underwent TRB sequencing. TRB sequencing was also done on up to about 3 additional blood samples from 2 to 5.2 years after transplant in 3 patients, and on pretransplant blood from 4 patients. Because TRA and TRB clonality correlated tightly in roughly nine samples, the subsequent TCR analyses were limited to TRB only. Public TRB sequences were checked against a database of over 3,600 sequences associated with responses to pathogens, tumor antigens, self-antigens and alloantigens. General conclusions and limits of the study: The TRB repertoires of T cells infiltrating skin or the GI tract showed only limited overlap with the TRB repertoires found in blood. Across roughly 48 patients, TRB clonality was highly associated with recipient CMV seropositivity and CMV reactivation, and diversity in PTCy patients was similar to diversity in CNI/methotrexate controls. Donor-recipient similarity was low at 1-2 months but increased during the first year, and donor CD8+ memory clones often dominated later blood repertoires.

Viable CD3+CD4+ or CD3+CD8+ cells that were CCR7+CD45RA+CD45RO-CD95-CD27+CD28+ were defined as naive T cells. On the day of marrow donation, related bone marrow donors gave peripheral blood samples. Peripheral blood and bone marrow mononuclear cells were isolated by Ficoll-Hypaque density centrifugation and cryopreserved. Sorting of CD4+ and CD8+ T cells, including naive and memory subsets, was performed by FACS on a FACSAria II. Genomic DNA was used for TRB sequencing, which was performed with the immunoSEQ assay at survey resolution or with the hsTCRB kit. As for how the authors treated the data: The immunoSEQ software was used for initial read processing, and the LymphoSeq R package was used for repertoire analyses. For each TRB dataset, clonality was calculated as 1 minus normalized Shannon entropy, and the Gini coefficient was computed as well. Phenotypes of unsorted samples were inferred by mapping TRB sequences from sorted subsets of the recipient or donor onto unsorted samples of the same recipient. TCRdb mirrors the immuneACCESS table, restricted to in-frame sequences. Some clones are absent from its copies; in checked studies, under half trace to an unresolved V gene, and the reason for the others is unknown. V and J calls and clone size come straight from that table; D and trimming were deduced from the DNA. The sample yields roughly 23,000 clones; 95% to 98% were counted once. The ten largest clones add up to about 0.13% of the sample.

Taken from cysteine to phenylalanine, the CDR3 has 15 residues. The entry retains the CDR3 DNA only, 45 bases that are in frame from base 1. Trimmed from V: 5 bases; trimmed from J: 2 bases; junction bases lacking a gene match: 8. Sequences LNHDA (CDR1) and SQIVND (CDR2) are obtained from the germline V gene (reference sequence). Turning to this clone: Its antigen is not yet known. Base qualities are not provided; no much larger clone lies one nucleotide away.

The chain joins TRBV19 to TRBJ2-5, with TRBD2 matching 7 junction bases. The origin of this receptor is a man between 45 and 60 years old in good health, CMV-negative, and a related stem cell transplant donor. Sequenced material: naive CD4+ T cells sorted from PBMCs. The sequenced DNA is TGTGCCAGTAGTCCTCAACCAGCGGGACAAGAGACCCAGTACTTC. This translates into CASSPQPAGQETQYF.